This T cell receptor beta chain derives from a study of T cell repertoires in cytomegalovirus infection. TCRdb reprocessed the reads with MiXCR, giving one entry per CDR3 protein. The repertoire consists of fewer than 400,000 distinct CDR3 sequences, with roughly 20% occurring once and the leading ten covering approximately 8%. CDR3 length equals 16 residues. Losses at the gene ends were 4 bases for V and 4 bases for J; bases not matched to a gene: 10. The germline V gene has CDR1 SGHVS and CDR2 FNYEAQ. The sample holds many counts of this clonotype. The rearrangement links TRBV7-6 to TRBJ1-5; 7 bases match TRBD1. Sample: PBMCs. The TCR was taken from a human donor in good health (CMV status not recorded). Some clones in this sample may be carry-over from other donors' samples. The CDR3 coding sequence is TGTGCCAGCAGCTCACAGGGGAGAGGGGGTAATCAGCCCCAGCATTTT. Its translation: CASSSQGRGGNQPQHF.